This T cell receptor beta chain was sequenced in a study of shared clonotypes between healthy human individuals. The data were produced by immunoSEQ multiplex PCR, yet TCRdb's version contains in-frame clones alone and is incomplete. There are a few million clones in the sample; 90% to 97% occur only once, and approximately 0.13% lies in the top ten. From germline, CDR1 is SEHNR and CDR2 FQNEAQ (reference sequence). The CDR3 runs 15 residues. V gave up 2 bases and J gave up 2 bases; unmatched junction bases: 4. The material sequenced was naive CD4+ T cells sorted from blood. Subset given: CD45RA+ positively selected. The sequence came from a man aged 18 to 29 in good health. The chain recombines TRBV7-9 with TRBJ2-3, with 7 bases matching TRBD1. The CDR3 DNA follows: TGTGCCAGCAGCTTAACAGGGGCAGCCACAGATACGCAGTATTTT. It yields the protein CASSLTGAATDTQYF. Complete variable domain (other parts from reference TRBV7-9 and TRBJ2-3): DTGVSQNPRHKITKRGQNVTFRCDPISEHNRLYWYRQTLGQGPEFLTYFQNEAQLEKSRLLSDRFSAERPKGSFSTLEIQRTEQGDSAMYLCASSLTGAATDTQYFGPGTRLTVL.